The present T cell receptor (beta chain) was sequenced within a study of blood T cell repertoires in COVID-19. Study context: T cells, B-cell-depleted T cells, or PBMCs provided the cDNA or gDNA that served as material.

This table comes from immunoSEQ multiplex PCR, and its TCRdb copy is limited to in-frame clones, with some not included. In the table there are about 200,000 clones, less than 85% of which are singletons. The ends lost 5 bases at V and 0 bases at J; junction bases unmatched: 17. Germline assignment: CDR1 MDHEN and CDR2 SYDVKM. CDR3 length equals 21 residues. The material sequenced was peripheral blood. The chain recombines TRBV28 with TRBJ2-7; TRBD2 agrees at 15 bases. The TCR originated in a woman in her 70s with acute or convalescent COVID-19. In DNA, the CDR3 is TGTGCCAGCAGTCCCGGCGGACTAGCGGGAGGGAAAGCCCCTAGCTCCTACGAGCAGTACTTC. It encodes CASSPGGLAGGKAPSSYEQYF.